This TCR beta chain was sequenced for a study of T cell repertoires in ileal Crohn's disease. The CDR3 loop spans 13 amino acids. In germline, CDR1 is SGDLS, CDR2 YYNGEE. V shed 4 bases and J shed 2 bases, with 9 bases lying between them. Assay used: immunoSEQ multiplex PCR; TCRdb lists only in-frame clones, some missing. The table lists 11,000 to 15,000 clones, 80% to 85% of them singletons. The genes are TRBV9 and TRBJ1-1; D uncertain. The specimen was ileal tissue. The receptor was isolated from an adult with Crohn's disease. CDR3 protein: CASSLSLNTEAFF. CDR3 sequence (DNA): TGTGCCAGCAGCCTCTCCCTAAACACTGAAGCTTTCTTT.